Listed below are T cell receptor beta chains from one sample, sequenced in a study of quantifying T cell responses using KT2 cells. TCRdb re-called the UMI-ligation and nested PCR reads through MiXCR, storing one row per CDR3 protein. This sample has tens of thousands of distinct CDR3 sequences, with 10% found just once. The source material was PBMCs spiked with cells of the T cell clone KT2. These TCRs come from a human donor. Both conserved end residues are part of each CDR3. A D gene is named only where the DNA matches it firmly. Clone size is shown for a subset of rows, as once, few, many or a class of expanded clone.

size	D	length	V	J	CDR3	DNA
few	TRBD2	15	TRBV5-6	TRBJ2-1	CASSFSGGSNNEQFF	TGTGCCAGCAGCTTCAGCGGGGGGTCTAACAATGAGCAGTTCTTC
few	-	14	TRBV15	TRBJ1-1	CATSRDLGNTEAFF	TGTGCCACCAGCAGAGATCTAGGGAATACTGAAGCTTTCTTT
many	-	14	TRBV7-2	TRBJ2-3	CASSLTRITDTQYF	TGTGCCAGCAGCTTAACCCGGATCACAGATACGCAGTATTTT
few	TRBD1	14	TRBV4-2	TRBJ1-1	CASSQEDRGTEAFF	TGTGCCAGCAGCCAAGAAGACAGGGGGACTGAAGCTTTCTTT
-	-	11	TRBV7-9	TRBJ2-5	CASSDRETQYF	TGTGCCAGCAGCGACCGGGAGACCCAGTACTTC
many	-	12	TRBV27	TRBJ1-1	CASSGRGLEAFF	TGTGCCAGCAGTGGCAGGGGTTTGGAGGCTTTCTTT
-	TRBD1	15	TRBV18	TRBJ2-2	CASSPGTANTGELFF	TGTGCCAGCTCACCCGGGACAGCGAACACCGGGGAGCTGTTTTTT
many	TRBD1	14	TRBV5-1	TRBJ1-6	CASSLGQQYSPLHF	TGCGCCAGCAGCCTGGGACAGCAATATTCACCCCTCCACTTT
few	-	15	TRBV27	TRBJ2-3	CASSPPGLYTDTQYF	TGTGCCAGCAGTCCCCCGGGACTCTACACAGATACGCAGTATTTT
few	-	15	TRBV3-1	TRBJ2-1	CASSQEEATYNEQFF	TGTGCCAGCAGCCAAGAGGAAGCAACCTACAATGAGCAGTTCTTC
many	-	14	TRBV27	TRBJ1-4	CASSLRAGYEKLFF	TGTGCCAGCAGTTTACGAGCAGGGTATGAAAAACTGTTTTTT
medium-sized	-	13	TRBV6-4	TRBJ2-2	CASSAGDTGELFF	TGTGCCAGCAGTGCAGGGGACACCGGGGAGCTGTTTTTT
-	-	12	TRBV20-1	TRBJ1-1	CSAPKDLAEAFF	TGCAGTGCCCCCAAGGATTTGGCTGAAGCTTTCTTT
few	TRBD2	15	TRBV30	TRBJ2-5	CAWSRRGSGSETQYF	TGTGCCTGGAGTAGGCGGGGTAGCGGGAGTGAGACCCAGTACTTC
few	TRBD1	15	TRBV6-2/TRBV6-3	TRBJ1-2	CASSYSNRGHYGYTF	TGTGCCAGCAGTTACTCGAACAGGGGGCACTATGGCTACACCTTC
-	TRBD1	14	TRBV3-1	TRBJ1-2	CASSQVQGAGGYTF	TGTGCCAGCAGCCAGGTACAGGGGGCAGGTGGCTACACCTTC
many	-	11	TRBV7-2	TRBJ2-1	CASTVYGEQFF	TGTGCCAGCACCGTCTATGGTGAGCAGTTCTTC
few	-	15	TRBV3-1	TRBJ2-2	CASSQRDLRGGELFF	TGTGCCAGCAGCCAGAGGGACCTCCGAGGCGGGGAGCTGTTTTTT
few	TRBD1	14	TRBV7-9	TRBJ1-1	CASSLELQGAVAFF	TGTGCCAGCAGCTTAGAATTGCAGGGGGCAGTAGCTTTCTTT
-	TRBD2	16	TRBV12-3/TRBV12-4	TRBJ2-3	CASSPVSGGLTDTQYF	TGTGCCAGCAGTCCTGTTAGCGGGGGCCTCACAGATACGCAGTATTTT
-	-	14	TRBV6-2/TRBV6-3	TRBJ2-3	CASSPRGNGDTQYF	TGTGCCAGCAGCCCCAGGGGAAACGGAGATACGCAGTATTTT
-	-	16	TRBV4-3	TRBJ2-3	CASSQEAGDFTDTQYF	TGCGCCAGCAGCCAAGAAGCCGGAGACTTCACAGATACGCAGTATTTT
-	-	11	TRBV2	TRBJ1-2	CASSRSGGYTF	TGTGCCAGCAGCCGATCCGGGGGCTACACCTTC
-	-	14	TRBV7-6	TRBJ2-7	CASSPTPSGYEQYF	TGTGCCAGCAGCCCGACCCCTTCAGGCTACGAGCAGTACTTC
few	TRBD2	15	TRBV6-4	TRBJ2-2	CASTELAGGPGELFF	TGTGCCAGCACCGAACTAGCGGGAGGCCCCGGGGAGCTGTTTTTT
-	TRBD1	19	TRBV15	TRBJ2-6	CATSRDLTGVVSGANVLTF	TGTGCCACCAGCAGAGATTTAACAGGGGTCGTGTCTGGGGCCAACGTCCTGACTTTC
-	-	14	TRBV4-3	TRBJ2-7	CASSHDANYYEQYF	TGCGCCAGCAGCCATGACGCGAACTATTACGAGCAGTACTTC
many	-	13	TRBV7-2	TRBJ2-5	CASSPDGSKTQYF	TGTGCCAGCAGTCCCGACGGTTCTAAGACCCAGTACTTC
few	-	16	TRBV11-2	TRBJ1-4	CASSWLGPATNEKLFF	TGTGCCAGCAGCTGGCTTGGACCCGCAACTAATGAAAAACTGTTTTTT
few	-	15	TRBV4-1	TRBJ1-1	CASSQLQGFYTEAFF	TGCGCCAGCAGCCAACTACAGGGCTTTTACACTGAAGCTTTCTTT
-	TRBD1	14	TRBV7-9	TRBJ2-3	CASRPGGYTDTQYF	TGTGCCAGCAGACCAGGGGGATACACAGATACGCAGTATTTT
few	TRBD2	16	TRBV2	TRBJ2-1	CASLLAGGPGYNEQFF	TGTGCCAGCTTACTAGCGGGAGGGCCGGGGTACAATGAGCAGTTCTTC
-	TRBD1	16	TRBV4-2	TRBJ1-6	CASSRGTGGSNSPLHF	TGTGCCAGCAGCCGCGGGACAGGGGGCTCGAATTCACCCCTCCACTTT
-	-	15	TRBV4-3	TRBJ2-5	CASSQDSGPQETQYF	TGCGCCAGCAGCCAGGACAGCGGGCCCCAAGAGACCCAGTACTTC
-	TRBD2	14	TRBV20-1	TRBJ2-4	CSARTSGAKNIQYF	TGCAGTGCAAGGACTAGCGGGGCCAAAAACATTCAGTACTTC
many	TRBD2	18	TRBV7-2	TRBJ2-1	CASSSRLAGRSSYNEQFF	TGTGCCAGCAGCTCGCGACTAGCGGGGAGGAGCTCCTACAATGAGCAGTTCTTC
many	-	14	TRBV6-5	TRBJ1-1	CASTRGAMGTEAFF	TGTGCCAGCACAAGGGGGGCCATGGGCACTGAAGCTTTCTTT
many	-	15	TRBV6-5	TRBJ1-5	CASSLNGGFWQPQHF	TGTGCCAGCAGTCTGAATGGGGGCTTTTGGCAGCCCCAGCATTTT
few	TRBD2	18	TRBV6-2/TRBV6-3	TRBJ2-7	CASSHVPGTSGGSYEQYF	TGTGCCAGCAGCCACGTCCCCGGTACTAGCGGGGGCTCCTACGAGCAGTACTTC
-	TRBD2	16	TRBV6-2/TRBV6-3	TRBJ2-4	CASRDPSGRDKNIQYF	TGTGCCAGCAGGGATCCTAGCGGGAGGGACAAAAACATTCAGTACTTC
-	-	13	TRBV6-1	TRBJ2-1	CASIGSSYNEQFF	TGTGCCAGCATAGGAAGCTCCTACAATGAGCAGTTCTTC
many	-	14	TRBV19	TRBJ2-5	CASSVRANQETQYF	TGTGCCAGTAGTGTCCGGGCGAACCAAGAGACCCAGTACTTC
-	-	13	TRBV12-3/TRBV12-4	TRBJ1-2	CASTWSALYGYTF	TGTGCCAGCACTTGGTCAGCCCTCTATGGCTACACCTTC
-	TRBD2	19	TRBV7-8	TRBJ2-1	CASSLRGGSPKSSYNEQFF	TGTGCCAGCAGCTTAAGGGGCGGGAGCCCTAAAAGCTCCTACAATGAGCAGTTCTTC
-	TRBD2	14	TRBV12-3/TRBV12-4	TRBJ2-5	CASSLATSREAQYF	TGTGCCAGCAGTTTAGCGACGTCGCGGGAGGCCCAGTACTTC
-	TRBD2	15	TRBV6-5	TRBJ2-7	CASSYHSGGAYEQYF	TGTGCCAGCAGTTACCATAGCGGGGGGGCCTACGAGCAGTACTTC
many	TRBD2	15	TRBV5-4	TRBJ2-1	CASRLGGTRINEQFF	TGTGCCAGCCGACTTGGGGGGACTAGGATCAATGAGCAGTTCTTC
few	-	15	TRBV6-5	TRBJ2-7	CASSYSDGSPYEQYF	TGTGCCAGCAGTTACTCGGACGGGAGTCCCTACGAGCAGTACTTC
-	TRBD2	15	TRBV27	TRBJ2-2	CASSPTSGNTGELFF	TGTGCCAGCAGTCCGACTAGCGGGAACACCGGGGAGCTGTTTTTT
-	-	14	TRBV12-3/TRBV12-4	TRBJ1-6	CASTMSGRDSPLHF	TGTGCCAGCACCATGTCAGGTCGAGATTCACCCCTCCACTTT
many	-	16	TRBV10-1	TRBJ2-3	CASSDIAGALTDTQYF	TGCGCCAGCAGTGATATTGCGGGGGCACTCACAGATACGCAGTATTTT
many	-	14	TRBV6-1	TRBJ2-7	CASSEAQEGRGGHF	TGTGCCAGCAGTGAAGCGCAGGAGGGCAGGGGCGGTCACTTC